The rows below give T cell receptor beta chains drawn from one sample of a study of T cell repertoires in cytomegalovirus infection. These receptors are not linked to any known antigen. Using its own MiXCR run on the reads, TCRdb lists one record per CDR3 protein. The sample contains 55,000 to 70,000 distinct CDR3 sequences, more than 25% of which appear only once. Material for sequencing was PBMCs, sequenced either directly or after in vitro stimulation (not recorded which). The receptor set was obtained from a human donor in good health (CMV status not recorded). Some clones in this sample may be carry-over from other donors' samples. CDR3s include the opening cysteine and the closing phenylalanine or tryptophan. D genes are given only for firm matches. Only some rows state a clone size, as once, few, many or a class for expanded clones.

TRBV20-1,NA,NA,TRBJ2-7,CSASVAPIYEQYF,TGCAGTGCTAGTGTTGCCCCCATCTACGAGCAGTACTTC
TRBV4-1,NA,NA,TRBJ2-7,CASSQDWGYEQYF,TGCGCCAGCAGCCAAGATTGGGGCTACGAGCAGTACTTC
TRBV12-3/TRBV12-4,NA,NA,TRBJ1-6,CASSWQGENSPLHF,TGTGCCAGCAGTTGGCAGGGTGAAAATTCACCCCTCCACTTT
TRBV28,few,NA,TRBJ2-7,CATGVDEQYF,TGTGCCACCGGGGTGGACGAGCAGTACTTC
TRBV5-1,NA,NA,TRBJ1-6,CASSLSQGTNSPLHF,TGCGCCAGCAGCTTGTCCCAGGGTACGAATTCACCCCTCCACTTT
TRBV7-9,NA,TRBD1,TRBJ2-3,CASSQRTGRSTDTQYF,TGTGCCAGCAGCCAAAGGACAGGGCGGTCGACAGATACGCAGTATTTT
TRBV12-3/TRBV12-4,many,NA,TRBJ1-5,CASSSGQPQHF,TGTGCCAGCAGTTCGGGTCAGCCCCAGCATTTT
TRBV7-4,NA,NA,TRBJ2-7,CASSRPQVTYEQYF,TGTGCCAGCAGCCGCCCCCAGGTTACCTACGAGCAGTACTTC
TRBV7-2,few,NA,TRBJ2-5,CASSPRVDTGTQYF,TGTGCCAGCAGCCCCCGGGTTGATACGGGGACCCAGTACTTC
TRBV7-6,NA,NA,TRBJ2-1,CASSLRLRSHYNEQFF,TGTGCCAGCAGCTTAAGACTGCGCTCTCATTACAATGAGCAGTTCTTC
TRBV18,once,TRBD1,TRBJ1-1,CASSHMGQGINTEAFF,TGTGCCAGCTCACACATGGGACAGGGAATCAACACTGAAGCTTTCTTT
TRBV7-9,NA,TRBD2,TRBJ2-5,CASSPGLAGVTGETQYF,TGTGCCAGCAGCCCAGGACTAGCGGGGGTTACGGGTGAGACCCAGTACTTC
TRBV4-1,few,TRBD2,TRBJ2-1,CASSQGPRYRGGANEQFF,TGCGCCAGCAGCCAAGGGCCTCGCTACCGCGGGGGGGCCAATGAGCAGTTCTTC
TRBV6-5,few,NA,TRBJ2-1,CASSYVGVGKDDNEQFF,TGTGCCAGCAGTTACGTCGGGGTCGGGAAGGATGACAATGAGCAGTTCTTC
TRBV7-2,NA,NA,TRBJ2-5,CASSLEAGRETQYF,TGTGCCAGCAGCTTAGAGGCAGGGAGGGAGACCCAGTACTTC
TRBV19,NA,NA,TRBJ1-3,CASSTDSRNTIYF,TGTGCCAGTAGTACCGACTCTCGAAACACCATATATTTT
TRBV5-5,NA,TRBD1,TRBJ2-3,CASSGGQRGDTQYF,TGTGCCAGCAGTGGGGGACAGAGAGGAGATACGCAGTATTTT
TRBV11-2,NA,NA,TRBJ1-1,CASKLARNTEAFF,TGTGCCAGCAAACTTGCCCGGAACACTGAAGCTTTCTTT
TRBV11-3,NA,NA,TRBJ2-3,CASSPLESDTQYF,TGTGCCAGCAGCCCCCTGGAAAGCGATACGCAGTATTTT
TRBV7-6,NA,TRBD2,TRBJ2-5,CASSPERGFGETQYF,TGTGCCAGCAGCCCCGAGCGGGGGTTCGGGGAGACCCAGTACTTC
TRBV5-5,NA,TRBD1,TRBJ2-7,CASSQQQARTGIWSYEQYF,TGTGCCAGCAGCCAACAACAGGCCCGGACAGGGATTTGGTCCTACGAGCAGTACTTC
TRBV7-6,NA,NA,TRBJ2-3,CASSPLLSGPTKAAGMQYF,TGTGCCAGCAGCCCCCTACTTAGCGGACCCACAAAAGCGGCTGGTATGCAGTATTTT
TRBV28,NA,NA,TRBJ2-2,CASSFPRGRGAGTGELFF,TGTGCCAGCAGTTTCCCTAGGGGACGGGGGGCTGGCACCGGGGAGCTGTTTTTT
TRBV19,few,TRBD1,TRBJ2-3,CASSRTGTSTDTQYF,TGTGCCAGTAGTAGGACAGGGACTAGCACAGATACGCAGTATTTT
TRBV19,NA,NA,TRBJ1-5,CASTTGALSNQPQHF,TGTGCCAGTACGACAGGTGCACTTAGCAATCAGCCCCAGCATTTT
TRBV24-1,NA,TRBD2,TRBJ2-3,CATSEFGRRTSGNDPDTQYF,TGTGCCACCAGTGAATTTGGGCGTAGGACTAGCGGTAACGATCCAGATACGCAGTATTTT
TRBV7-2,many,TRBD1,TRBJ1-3,CASSRGQLAGNTIYF,TGTGCCAGCAGCCGGGGACAGTTGGCTGGAAACACCATATATTTT
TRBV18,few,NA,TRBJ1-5,CASSPSLDQPQHF,TGTGCCAGCTCACCAAGTCTCGATCAGCCCCAGCATTTT
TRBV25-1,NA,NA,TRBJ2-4,CAVMPGFGDIQYF,TGTGCCGTCATGCCAGGGTTTGGGGACATTCAGTACTTC
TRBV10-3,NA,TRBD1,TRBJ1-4,CAIRPTGTANEKLFF,TGTGCCATCAGACCGACCGGGACAGCTAATGAAAAACTGTTTTTT
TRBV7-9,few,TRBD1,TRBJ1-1,CASSLKPGGAMNTEAFF,TGTGCCAGCAGCTTAAAGCCAGGGGGAGCCATGAACACTGAAGCTTTCTTT
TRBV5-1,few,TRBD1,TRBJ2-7,CASSPRQGSIYEQYF,TGCGCCAGCAGCCCAAGACAGGGTTCGATCTACGAGCAGTACTTC
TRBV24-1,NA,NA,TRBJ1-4,CATSDPGVDGEKLFF,TGTGCCACCAGTGATCCAGGGGTTGACGGGGAAAAACTGTTTTTT
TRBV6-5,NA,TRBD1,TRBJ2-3,CASTTGQGTDTQYF,TGTGCCAGCACCACCGGACAGGGCACAGATACGCAGTATTTT
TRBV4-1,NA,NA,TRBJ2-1,CASSQVSSSDGVF,TGCGCCAGCAGCCAAGTCTCATCGAGCGACGGGGTTTTC
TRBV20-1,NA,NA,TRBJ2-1,CSARAHSRGRGLSSYNEQFF,TGCAGTGCTAGAGCTCACTCCCGAGGGCGGGGCCTTAGCTCCTACAATGAGCAGTTCTTC
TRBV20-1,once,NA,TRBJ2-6,CSATGDSGANVLTF,TGCAGTGCCACCGGAGACTCTGGGGCCAACGTCCTGACTTTC
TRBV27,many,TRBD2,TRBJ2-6,CASSNMAREGTGANVLTF,TGTGCCAGCAGCAACATGGCCAGGGAGGGCACTGGGGCCAACGTCCTGACTTTC
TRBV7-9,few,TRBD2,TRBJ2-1,CASSSLAGDEQFF,TGTGCCAGCAGCTCCCTAGCGGGGGATGAGCAGTTCTTC
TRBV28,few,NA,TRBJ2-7,CASSFLVPYEQYF,TGTGCCAGCAGTTTCTTAGTGCCCTACGAGCAGTACTTC
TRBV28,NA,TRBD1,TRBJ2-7,CASSSPRDSPAWYF,TGTGCCAGCAGTTCCCCCCGGGACAGTCCTGCGTGGTACTTC
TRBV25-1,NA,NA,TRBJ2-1,CASSERHIGLNEQFF,TGTGCCAGCAGTGAACGACATATCGGCCTCAATGAGCAGTTCTTC
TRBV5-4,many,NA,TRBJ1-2,CASSLRGASYGYTF,TGTGCCAGCAGCTTAAGGGGGGCTTCCTATGGCTACACCTTC
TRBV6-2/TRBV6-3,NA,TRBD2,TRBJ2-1,CASSYSLAGNEQFF,TGTGCCAGCAGTTACTCACTAGCGGGGAATGAGCAGTTCTTC
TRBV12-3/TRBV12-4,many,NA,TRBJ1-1,CASSVWDVGTEAFF,TGTGCCAGCAGTGTATGGGACGTGGGCACTGAAGCTTTCTTT
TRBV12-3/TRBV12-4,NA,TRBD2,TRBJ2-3,CASSLGLAGSDTQYF,TGTGCCAGCAGTTTAGGGCTAGCGGGGTCAGATACGCAGTATTTT
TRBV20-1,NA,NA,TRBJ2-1,CSAPPGLAGWFDNEQFF,TGCAGTGCTCCCCCTGGTCTGGCGGGTTGGTTTGACAATGAGCAGTTCTTC
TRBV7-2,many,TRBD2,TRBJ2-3,CASSTRGTRADTQYF,TGTGCCAGCAGCACGAGAGGGACTAGGGCAGATACGCAGTATTTT